Each of the 23 T cell receptor beta chains below was sequenced from the same sample in a study of PD-L1 blockade in urothelial cancer. Here immunoSEQ multiplex PCR was the method, and the copy in TCRdb shows in-frame clones only, minus some. Seen here are about 88,000 clones, over 90% observed once, and the top ten hold over 8.5%. The sample here was PBMCs, taken around atezolizumab (anti-PD-L1) treatment. Every receptor here comes from a man in his sixties with urothelial cancer.

The chain employs TRBV28 and TRBJ2-1, with 8 bases lining up with TRBD2. The CDR3 is made up of 15 amino acids. Germline V CDR1 and CDR2: MDHEN, SYDVKM. The V and J ends lost 0 bases and 8 bases, in that order; junction bases with no gene match: 6. This CDR3 is CASSLWGTREDEQFF. The CDR3, as DNA: TGTGCCAGCAGTTTATGGGGGACTAGGGAAGATGAGCAGTTCTTC.

This chain uses TRBV10-1 with TRBJ2-3, with D possibly being TRBD2 (5 bases). CDR1 is WNHNN, CDR2 SYGVQD, per germline (reference sequence). This CDR3 is 13 amino acids long. Trimming stripped 6 bases from V and 1 base from J, with 8 bases between. The CDR3 DNA reads TGCGCCAGCAGCCCCGGGGGCACAGATACGCAGTATTTT. The encoded protein is CASSPGGTDTQYF.

The chain uses TRBV5-5 and TRBJ1-4; the D gene is possibly TRBD1 (6 bases). The CDR3 sequence is 16 residues long. Germline-derived CDR1 and CDR2 are SGHKS and YYEKEE (reference sequence). V lost 3 bases and J lost 0, with 12 bases in between. Here the CDR3 reads CASSYRQASTNEKLFF. The CDR3 region has the DNA TGTGCCAGCAGCTACCGACAGGCCTCAACTAATGAAAAACTGTTTTTT.

This clone occurred once. This chain links TRBV11-3 with TRBJ2-3, with D maybe TRBD2 (5 bases). The CDR3 has 15 residues. V was shortened by 10 bases and J by 0 bases, with 17 bases between the two germline ends. Germline CDR1 reads SGHNT; CDR2 reads YENEEA. CDR3 region: CANPADGGSTDTQYF. The CDR3 DNA reads as TGTGCCAACCCAGCGGATGGCGGGAGCACAGATACGCAGTATTTT.

This clone appeared once. V usage is TRBV7-8 and J usage is TRBJ1-5, with D possibly being TRBD1 (5 bases). The CDR3 contains 16 residues. The germline gives CDR1 SGHVS, CDR2 FQNEAQ. V was pared by 2 bases and J by 5 bases, with 16 bases between. CDR3 DNA: TGTGCCAGCAGCTTACAGAGACAAGGGGTCGATCAGCCCCAGCATTTT. Amino acid sequence: CASSLQRQGVDQPQHF.

The chain uses TRBV11-3 and TRBJ2-1; 10 nucleotides match TRBD1. The V segment lost 3 bases and the J segment 5 bases; nucleotides outside the gene matches: 4. The CDR3 sequence is 15 residues long. CDR1 is SGHNT, CDR2 YENEEA, per germline. In DNA, the CDR3 is TGTGCCAGCAGCTTCTCAGGGACAGGGGACAATGAGCAGTTCTTC. Translating gives CASSFSGTGDNEQFF.

The J gene is TRBJ2-5, the V gene TRBV18, with 9 bases that match TRBD1. The CDR3 extends over 15 amino acids. Trimming removed 2 bases from V and 2 bases from J; junction bases left unmatched: 3. Per the germline V gene, CDR1 is KGHSH and CDR2 is LQKENI. The CDR3 reads CASSPGTGNQETQYF. The CDR3 bases are TGTGCCAGCTCACCAGGGACAGGGAATCAAGAGACCCAGTACTTC.

The V call is TRBV5-1, the J call TRBJ1-1, with 7 positions matching TRBD1. Germline V gives CDR1 SGHRS, CDR2 YFSETQ. This CDR3 has 15 residues. V lost 0 bases and J lost 5; bases outside the gene matches: 7. The DNA of the CDR3 is TGCGCCAGCAGCTTGGTCCCAACAGGGGATACTGAAGCTTTCTTT. It codes for CASSLVPTGDTEAFF.

CDR3 amino acids: CASSASQGGYTEAFF. In DNA form, the CDR3 reads TGTGCCAGCAGTGCCTCGCAGGGGGGATACACTGAAGCTTTCTTT. The chain employs TRBV6-1 and TRBJ1-1; 7 bases are shared with TRBD1. V lost 4 bases and J lost 3; bases outside the gene matches: 8. CDR3 length: 15 residues. Looked up from germline, CDR1 is MNHNS and CDR2 is SASEGT.

The chain has TRBV30 and TRBJ2-3, with D tentatively TRBD2 (5 bases). Germline CDR1 reads GTSNPN; CDR2 reads SVGIG (reference sequence). Between the trimmed V and J ends, which lost 2 bases and 5 bases, there was a span of 14 bases. The CDR3 runs 14 residues. The DNA for the CDR3 is TGTGCCTGGAGTCGGGGTCTTGGGGAAGATACGCAGTATTTT. Translated: CAWSRGLGEDTQYF.

The chain employs TRBV29-1 and TRBJ1-6; 7 nucleotides line up with TRBD1. J gave up 0 bases and V 6 bases, and 2 bases lay outside the gene matches. CDR3 length equals 14 residues. Germline CDR1 and CDR2: SQVTM and ANQGSEA. For the CDR3, the DNA is TGCAGCGTCCGGGACAGCTCCTATAATTCACCCCTCCACTTT. Translated, it gives CSVRDSSYNSPLHF. Looking up the rest from reference TRBV29-1 and TRBJ1-6 gives the full variable domain: SAVISQKPSRDICQRGTSLTIQCQVDSQVTMMFWYRQQPGQSLTLIATANQGSEATYESGFVIDKFPISRPNLTFSTLTVSNMSPEDSSIYLCSVRDSSYNSPLHFGNGTRLTVT.

This sequence joins TRBV7-2 and TRBJ1-3; unclear D gene. The CDR3 is made up of 15 amino acids. Trimming removed 7 bases from V and 2 bases from J, with 15 bases in between. In germline, CDR1 is SGHTA, CDR2 FQGNSA. The CDR3 nucleotides read TGTGCCAGCACCCACGGTGGAGGGACTGGAAACACCATATATTTT. Translation gives CASTHGGGTGNTIYF.

The CDR3 spells CASSKIYEQYF. The CDR3 DNA reads as TGTGCCAGCAGCAAAATCTACGAGCAGTACTTC. The chain uses TRBV28 and TRBJ2-7; D is undetermined. The CDR3 has 11 amino acids. The V end lost 6 bases, the J end lost 3 bases, and 6 bases lay between the germline ends. Germline V gives CDR1 MDHEN, CDR2 SYDVKM.

The rearrangement links TRBV5-1 to TRBJ1-2; tentative D call: TRBD1 (6 bases). Germline assignment: CDR1 SGHRS and CDR2 YFSETQ. V gave up 4 bases and J gave up 7 bases, with 11 bases separating them. The CDR3 is made up of 12 amino acids. CDR3 DNA: TGCGCCAGCAGCACCGGACAGACTGGCTACACCTTC. This codes for CASSTGQTGYTF.

The chain uses TRBV2 and TRBJ2-6, with TRBD1 as a possible D gene (5 bases). CDR1 and CDR2 from the germline V gene are SNHLY and FYNNEI. CDR3 size: 19 residues. Trimming left V 3 bases short and J 0 bases short, with 18 bases between. The CDR3: CASSDIGAGRPSGANVLTF. CDR3 nucleotide sequence: TGTGCCAGCAGTGATATTGGGGCCGGAAGACCCTCTGGGGCCAACGTCCTGACTTTC.

V usage is TRBV4-1 and J usage is TRBJ1-1; a possible D gene is TRBD1 (5 bases). With 2 bases removed from V and 4 bases from J, the gap between germline ends came to 17 bases. The CDR3 loop spans 16 amino acids. Germline V gene lookup returns CDR1 MGHRA and CDR2 YSYEKL. CDR3: CASSQPVRGRGTEAFF. The CDR3 DNA follows: TGCGCCAGCAGCCAACCCGTCCGCGGGAGGGGCACTGAAGCTTTCTTT.

The chain recombines TRBV4-1 with TRBJ2-1; 7 bases are a match to TRBD1. V lost 3 bases, J lost 8 bases, and 7 bases stayed unmatched. Germline CDR1 MGHRA, CDR2 YSYEKL. This CDR3 comprises 14 residues. CDR3 sequence reads: CASSQRQGEYEQFF. In DNA, the CDR3 is TGCGCCAGCAGCCAGAGACAGGGAGAGTATGAGCAGTTCTTC.

The gene calls are TRBV6-6 and TRBJ2-1; 11 nucleotides agree with TRBD2. This CDR3 region has 14 residues. CDR1 MNHNY and CDR2 SVGAGI come from the germline V gene (reference sequence). The J segment lost 7 bases and the V segment lost 2 bases, leaving 1 base of the junction unmatched. The CDR3 sequence: CASSYGTSGNEQFF. CDR3 nucleotide sequence: TGTGCCAGCAGTTACGGGACTAGCGGTAATGAGCAGTTCTTC.

The chain joins TRBV2 to TRBJ2-5, with 8 bases fitting TRBD2. The V segment lost 0 bases and the J segment 2 bases; nucleotides outside the gene matches: 8. The CDR3 runs 17 residues. Looked up from germline, CDR1 is SNHLY and CDR2 is FYNNEI. The CDR3 DNA reads TGTGCCAGCAGTGAAGCCTTCCAGCGGGGGTATCAAGAGACCCAGTACTTC. Protein: CASSEAFQRGYQETQYF.

The chain employs TRBV5-8 and TRBJ2-5; 7 bases match TRBD1. Trimming took 5 bases from V and 4 from J; bases not matched to a gene: 8. This CDR3 comprises 14 residues. Germline loops: CDR1 SGHTS, CDR2 YDEGEE. The CDR3 sequence is CASSSKGGGETQYF. As DNA, the CDR3 is TGTGCCAGCAGTTCGAAAGGGGGCGGAGAGACCCAGTACTTC.

V usage is TRBV30 and J usage is TRBJ2-7, with 12 bases aligning to TRBD2. Germline CDR1 is GTSNPN and CDR2 is SVGIG (reference sequence). With V trimmed by 1 base and J by 6 bases, 7 bases remained unmatched. The length of the CDR3 is 15 residues. The CDR3 protein is CAWSASLAGGGEQYF. The CDR3 DNA reads TGTGCCTGGAGTGCATCGCTAGCGGGAGGGGGCGAGCAGTACTTC.

The rearrangement links TRBV9 to TRBJ2-3, with D possibly matching TRBD2 (6 bases). Germline V gives CDR1 SGDLS, CDR2 YYNGEE. The CDR3 runs 15 residues. V lost 4 bases, J lost 0 bases, and 12 bases lay in between. The CDR3 region is CASSPGGLSTDTQYF. As DNA, the CDR3 is TGTGCCAGCAGCCCCGGGGGTTTAAGCACAGATACGCAGTATTTT.

The J gene is TRBJ2-5, the V gene TRBV4-1, with 7 bases identical to TRBD2. CDR3 length equals 14 residues. The trim removed 1 base at V and 9 bases at J, leaving 8 bases unmatched. The germline V gene has CDR1 MGHRA and CDR2 YSYEKL. CDR3 in DNA: TGCGCCAGCAGCCAAGCGGGAGGCCCCAGGGCCCAGTACTTC. The encoded protein is CASSQAGGPRAQYF.